The rows below give T cell receptor beta chains drawn from one sample of a study of cytomegalovirus exposure and HLA in healthy donors. Clones were sequenced by immunoSEQ multiplex PCR, and TCRdb holds only the in-frame ones, with some missing. This table holds some 160,000 clones, under 80% found once. Source material: PBMCs. The receptor source for this set is a woman under 40 in good health and CMV-seronegative. The CDR3 runs from the conserved cysteine through the conserved F or W. Fields, in order: D gene, V gene, clone size, J gene, CDR3 protein, CDR3 DNA. The D gene is left open where the match is weak. Clone size is shown for a subset of rows, as once, few, many or a class of expanded clone.

d_gene: .; v_gene: TRBV7-8; abundance: .; j_gene: TRBJ1-1; CDR3aa: CASSLGGENTEAFF; CDR3nt: TGTGCCAGCAGCTTAGGCGGGGAGAACACTGAAGCTTTCTTT
d_gene: .; v_gene: TRBV5-4; abundance: .; j_gene: TRBJ2-3; CDR3aa: CASSAGGRSDTQYF; CDR3nt: TGTGCCAGCAGCGCCGGGGGGCGGTCGGATACGCAGTATTTT
d_gene: .; v_gene: TRBV29-1; abundance: .; j_gene: TRBJ1-1; CDR3aa: CSVDRGTEAFF; CDR3nt: TGCAGCGTTGACAGGGGCACTGAAGCTTTCTTT
d_gene: TRBD1; v_gene: TRBV2; abundance: .; j_gene: TRBJ1-2; CDR3aa: CASRDRGYGYTF; CDR3nt: TGTGCCAGCAGGGACAGGGGCTATGGCTACACCTTC
d_gene: TRBD1; v_gene: TRBV28; abundance: .; j_gene: TRBJ2-7; CDR3aa: CASRAGTVTYEQYF; CDR3nt: TGTGCCAGCAGAGCCGGGACAGTAACCTACGAGCAGTACTTC
d_gene: .; v_gene: TRBV30; abundance: .; j_gene: TRBJ2-3; CDR3aa: CAWSVGLSTDTQYF; CDR3nt: TGTGCCTGGAGTGTTGGGCTCAGCACAGATACGCAGTATTTT
d_gene: TRBD1; v_gene: TRBV15; abundance: .; j_gene: TRBJ1-5; CDR3aa: CATGGQGATAQHF; CDR3nt: TGTGCCACCGGGGGACAGGGGGCGACAGCCCAGCATTTT
d_gene: TRBD2; v_gene: TRBV9; abundance: .; j_gene: TRBJ2-3; CDR3aa: CASSGSGLSTDTQYF; CDR3nt: TGTGCCAGCAGCGGTAGCGGGCTCTCCACAGATACGCAGTATTTT
d_gene: .; v_gene: TRBV2; abundance: .; j_gene: TRBJ2-7; CDR3aa: CASSQTYEQYF; CDR3nt: TGTGCCAGCAGTCAGACCTACGAGCAGTACTTC
d_gene: TRBD2; v_gene: TRBV6-6; abundance: .; j_gene: TRBJ2-3; CDR3aa: CASRGERGSTDTQYF; CDR3nt: TGTGCCAGCAGGGGGGAGCGGGGGTCCACAGATACGCAGTATTTT
d_gene: .; v_gene: TRBV5-1; abundance: once; j_gene: TRBJ2-5; CDR3aa: CASSPLWETQYF; CDR3nt: TGCGCCAGCAGCCCCCTATGGGAGACCCAGTACTTC
d_gene: .; v_gene: TRBV6-6; abundance: few; j_gene: TRBJ2-7; CDR3aa: CASSSDRSEQYF; CDR3nt: TGTGCCAGCAGCTCCGACAGGTCCGAGCAGTACTTC
d_gene: TRBD2; v_gene: TRBV7-9; abundance: .; j_gene: TRBJ2-1; CDR3aa: CASSLREGNEQFF; CDR3nt: TGTGCCAGCAGCTTAAGGGAGGGCAATGAGCAGTTCTTC
d_gene: .; v_gene: TRBV30; abundance: .; j_gene: TRBJ1-1; CDR3aa: CAWSVHVASAVEAFF; CDR3nt: TGTGCCTGGAGTGTACATGTGGCCTCGGCGGTTGAAGCTTTCTTT
d_gene: .; v_gene: TRBV29-1; abundance: .; j_gene: TRBJ2-3; CDR3aa: CSVDRVGGDTQYF; CDR3nt: TGCAGCGTTGACAGGGTTGGGGGGGATACGCAGTATTTT
d_gene: .; v_gene: TRBV27; abundance: .; j_gene: TRBJ2-4; CDR3aa: CASGPPGLPLAKNIQYF; CDR3nt: TGTGCCAGCGGTCCTCCCGGGTTACCTTTAGCCAAAAACATTCAGTACTTC
d_gene: TRBD1; v_gene: TRBV30; abundance: .; j_gene: TRBJ1-1; CDR3aa: CACTGGTEAFF; CDR3nt: TGTGCCTGTACAGGGGGCACTGAAGCTTTCTTT
d_gene: .; v_gene: TRBV30; abundance: .; j_gene: TRBJ1-2; CDR3aa: CAWSAPREGGRVGYTF; CDR3nt: TGTGCCTGGAGTGCTCCCCGAGAGGGCGGGAGGGTAGGCTACACCTTC
d_gene: .; v_gene: TRBV7-3; abundance: .; j_gene: TRBJ2-2; CDR3aa: CASSSPTGLYTGELFF; CDR3nt: TGTGCCAGCAGCTCCCCCACGGGACTTTACACCGGGGAGCTGTTTTTT
d_gene: .; v_gene: TRBV25-1; abundance: .; j_gene: TRBJ2-7; CDR3aa: CASRGGQGSRQYF; CDR3nt: TGTGCCAGCAGGGGTGGGCAGGGAAGTAGGCAGTACTTC
d_gene: TRBD1; v_gene: TRBV7-6; abundance: once; j_gene: TRBJ1-3; CDR3aa: CASSAGTAGNTIYF; CDR3nt: TGTGCCAGCAGCGCAGGGACAGCTGGAAACACCATATATTTT
d_gene: .; v_gene: TRBV5-5; abundance: few; j_gene: TRBJ1-1; CDR3aa: CASEAGDTEAFF; CDR3nt: TGTGCCAGCGAAGCAGGGGACACTGAAGCTTTCTTT
d_gene: .; v_gene: TRBV18; abundance: once; j_gene: TRBJ2-7; CDR3aa: CASSPQRGSGDWQYF; CDR3nt: TGTGCCAGCTCACCACAGAGGGGATCGGGGGACTGGCAGTACTTC
d_gene: .; v_gene: TRBV6-1; abundance: .; j_gene: TRBJ1-5; CDR3aa: CASSERGRGQPQHF; CDR3nt: TGTGCCAGCAGTGAACGCGGCAGGGGACAGCCCCAGCATTTT
d_gene: TRBD2; v_gene: TRBV5-4; abundance: .; j_gene: TRBJ2-5; CDR3aa: CASSLGLAGAQETQYF; CDR3nt: TGTGCCAGCAGCTTAGGGTTAGCGGGGGCCCAAGAGACCCAGTACTTC
d_gene: TRBD2; v_gene: TRBV5-1; abundance: .; j_gene: TRBJ2-3; CDR3aa: CASSLSSGGVTDTQYF; CDR3nt: TGCGCCAGCAGCTTGTCTAGCGGGGGAGTTACAGATACGCAGTATTTT
d_gene: TRBD2; v_gene: TRBV10-1; abundance: .; j_gene: TRBJ2-1; CDR3aa: CATDGLAGAYNEQFF; CDR3nt: TGCGCCACCGATGGACTAGCGGGGGCCTACAATGAGCAGTTCTTC
d_gene: TRBD1; v_gene: TRBV29-1; abundance: few; j_gene: TRBJ2-1; CDR3aa: CSATGTGFNEQFF; CDR3nt: TGCAGCGCAACCGGGACAGGGTTCAATGAGCAGTTCTTC
d_gene: TRBD1; v_gene: TRBV30; abundance: .; j_gene: TRBJ1-2; CDR3aa: CACRGQNYGYTF; CDR3nt: TGTGCCTGCAGGGGACAGAACTATGGCTACACCTTC
d_gene: .; v_gene: TRBV9; abundance: .; j_gene: TRBJ1-5; CDR3aa: CASSARGGGNQPQHF; CDR3nt: TGTGCCAGCAGCGCACGGGGAGGCGGCAATCAGCCCCAGCATTTT
d_gene: .; v_gene: TRBV27; abundance: .; j_gene: TRBJ1-1; CDR3aa: CASSFPGTRRAFF; CDR3nt: TGTGCCAGCAGTTTCCCCGGGACAAGGAGGGCTTTCTTT
d_gene: .; v_gene: TRBV18; abundance: .; j_gene: TRBJ2-2; CDR3aa: CASSPKAQAVTGELFF; CDR3nt: TGTGCCAGCTCACCAAAGGCGCAGGCCGTTACCGGGGAGCTATTTTTT
d_gene: TRBD2; v_gene: TRBV28; abundance: .; j_gene: TRBJ2-3; CDR3aa: CASSFGLAGDSSTDTQYF; CDR3nt: TGTGCCAGCAGTTTTGGGCTAGCGGGGGATTCTAGCACAGATACGCAGTATTTT
d_gene: .; v_gene: TRBV30; abundance: .; j_gene: TRBJ1-1; CDR3aa: CAWSRGSSNTEAFF; CDR3nt: TGTGCCTGGAGTCGAGGGTCAAGTAACACTGAAGCTTTCTTT
d_gene: TRBD1; v_gene: TRBV29-1; abundance: .; j_gene: TRBJ2-1; CDR3aa: CSVEMGQPYNEQFF; CDR3nt: TGCAGCGTTGAAATGGGACAGCCCTACAATGAGCAGTTCTTC
d_gene: .; v_gene: TRBV20-1; abundance: .; j_gene: TRBJ1-1; CDR3aa: CSAADSTEAFF; CDR3nt: TGCAGTGCTGCGGACAGCACTGAAGCTTTCTTT
d_gene: .; v_gene: TRBV4-1; abundance: once; j_gene: TRBJ1-6; CDR3aa: CASSQENYLGGSPLHF; CDR3nt: TGCGCCAGCAGCCAAGAAAACTATCTAGGAGGGTCGCCCCTCCACTTT
d_gene: .; v_gene: TRBV27; abundance: .; j_gene: TRBJ1-1; CDR3aa: CASRRGQNTEAFF; CDR3nt: TGTGCCAGCAGAAGAGGGCAGAACACTGAAGCTTTCTTT
d_gene: TRBD2; v_gene: TRBV10-3; abundance: .; j_gene: TRBJ2-2; CDR3aa: CAILGGEGTGELFF; CDR3nt: TGTGCCATCTTAGGCGGGGAGGGGACCGGGGAGCTGTTTTTT
d_gene: TRBD1; v_gene: TRBV5-1; abundance: once; j_gene: TRBJ1-1; CDR3aa: CASSLAPGQGMNTEAFF; CDR3nt: TGCGCCAGCAGCTTGGCACCGGGACAGGGGATGAACACTGAAGCTTTCTTT
d_gene: .; v_gene: TRBV5-5; abundance: .; j_gene: TRBJ1-2; CDR3aa: CASRTALNYGYTF; CDR3nt: TGTGCCAGCCGGACAGCGTTAAACTATGGCTACACCTTC
d_gene: .; v_gene: TRBV19; abundance: few; j_gene: TRBJ1-3; CDR3aa: CASSISTASSGNTIYF; CDR3nt: TGTGCCAGTAGTATTTCGACAGCGAGCTCTGGAAACACCATATATTTT
d_gene: TRBD2; v_gene: TRBV7-3; abundance: .; j_gene: TRBJ2-1; CDR3aa: CASSLTSGGYNEQFF; CDR3nt: TGTGCCAGCAGCTTGACTAGCGGGGGGTACAATGAGCAGTTCTTC
d_gene: .; v_gene: TRBV6-6; abundance: .; j_gene: TRBJ1-5; CDR3aa: CASSYGSGVSNQPQHF; CDR3nt: TGTGCCAGCAGTTACGGGTCGGGGGTTAGCAATCAGCCCCAGCATTTT
d_gene: .; v_gene: TRBV9; abundance: .; j_gene: TRBJ2-3; CDR3aa: CASSLSGSFTDTQYF; CDR3nt: TGTGCCAGCAGTTTATCGGGATCATTCACAGATACGCAGTATTTT
d_gene: .; v_gene: TRBV27; abundance: .; j_gene: TRBJ1-1; CDR3aa: CASSLSGVLRGGTEAFF; CDR3nt: TGTGCCAGCAGCTTATCAGGGGTGTTGAGGGGGGGGACTGAAGCTTTCTTT
d_gene: .; v_gene: TRBV28; abundance: .; j_gene: TRBJ1-2; CDR3aa: CASSFPVSGGGYTF; CDR3nt: TGTGCCAGCAGTTTTCCGGTCTCCGGGGGTGGCTACACCTTC
d_gene: TRBD2; v_gene: TRBV11-1; abundance: .; j_gene: TRBJ2-3; CDR3aa: CASCKYRGGPGTDTQYF; CDR3nt: TGTGCCAGCTGCAAATACCGGGGGGGGCCGGGCACAGATACGCAGTATTTT
d_gene: .; v_gene: TRBV18; abundance: .; j_gene: TRBJ2-1; CDR3aa: CASSPLGSSYNEQFF; CDR3nt: TGTGCCAGCTCACCCTTAGGGAGCTCCTACAATGAGCAGTTCTTC
d_gene: TRBD1; v_gene: TRBV2; abundance: .; j_gene: TRBJ2-3; CDR3aa: CATTGTGGMKDTQYF; CDR3nt: TGTGCCACCACGGGGACAGGGGGCATGAAAGATACGCAGTATTTT